The rows below give T cell receptor beta chains drawn from one sample of a study of blood T cell repertoires in COVID-19. Sequenced by immunoSEQ multiplex PCR; TCRdb stores in-frame clones only, minus some. The sample carries some 83,000 clones, 70% to 90% recorded once. Sequences were obtained from peripheral blood. The source is a man in his sixties with acute or convalescent COVID-19. Both conserved end residues are part of each CDR3. D genes are given only for firm matches. The size entry is marked missing in some rows and otherwise reads once, few, many or a size class.

TGTGCCAGCAGTTTAGGGACAGGGTACGAGCAGTACTTC CASSLGTGYEQYF TRBJ2-7 TRBV27 TRBD1 -
TGTGCCAGCAGTTCGGGGACAGCCCTTAATGAAAAACTGTTTTTT CASSSGTALNEKLFF TRBJ1-4 TRBV27 TRBD1 -
TGTGCCAGTACTGATACCTACGAGCAGTACTTC CASTDTYEQYF TRBJ2-7 TRBV28 - -
TGTGCCACCAATCTCAGGGGAAATCAGCCCCAGCATTTT CATNLRGNQPQHF TRBJ1-5 TRBV2 - once
TGTGCCAGCAGCTTAGATGTCGCGGGAGCGATCCAAGAGACCCAGTACTTC CASSLDVAGAIQETQYF TRBJ2-5 TRBV7-9 TRBD2 -
TGTGCCAGCAGTCCGACTAGCCACAATGAGCAGTTCTTC CASSPTSHNEQFF TRBJ2-1 TRBV12-3/TRBV12-4 TRBD2 -
TGTGCCAGCTCACCATTGGGACAGGGGGTCCACGAGCAGTACTTC CASSPLGQGVHEQYF TRBJ2-7 TRBV18 TRBD1 -
TGCGCCAGCAGCTTTAAGGCTAGCGGAGACCAAGAGACCCAGTACTTC CASSFKASGDQETQYF TRBJ2-5 TRBV5-1 TRBD2 -
TGTGCCAGCAGCCAAGATTGGGACAGTTACTACGAGCAGTACTTC CASSQDWDSYYEQYF TRBJ2-7 TRBV4-2 TRBD1 -
TGTGCCTGGGACCGGGACAGGGGGCACGGCTACACCTTC CAWDRDRGHGYTF TRBJ1-2 TRBV30 TRBD1 -
TGCGCCAGCAGCGACCCCGGACAGGTCACCGGGGAGCTGTTTTTT CASSDPGQVTGELFF TRBJ2-2 TRBV5-1 TRBD1 -
TGTGCCAGCAGTGAAAGGTTCGGGGCAGGGGGCGAAGCTTTCTTT CASSERFGAGGEAFF TRBJ1-1 TRBV6-1 TRBD1 once
TGTGCCAGCTCACCACTTGCGGCCGGCACAGATACGCAGTATTTT CASSPLAAGTDTQYF TRBJ2-3 TRBV18 - -
TGTGCCAGCAGTGGACCGGGGTTGCCCCTCCACTTT CASSGPGLPLHF TRBJ1-6 TRBV2 - -
TGCGCCAGCAGCTTGACGGCGGGAGGTATCAATGAGCAGTTCTTC CASSLTAGGINEQFF TRBJ2-1 TRBV5-1 TRBD2 -
TGTGCCAGTAGTACGTCCCGGGACATGATCGAAGCTTTCTTT CASSTSRDMIEAFF TRBJ1-1 TRBV19 - -
TGTGCCAGCAGCACGGGGACAGGGGATTTTGAGCCCCAGCATTTT CASSTGTGDFEPQHF TRBJ1-5 TRBV9 TRBD1 -
TGTGCCAGCAGTCGAGGACAGGGGGTTGGCGAAAAACTGTTTTTT CASSRGQGVGEKLFF TRBJ1-4 TRBV3-1/TRBV3-2 TRBD1 -
TGTGCCAGCTCCCCGAACCAGGGGGACACTGAAGCTTTCTTT CASSPNQGDTEAFF TRBJ1-1 TRBV18 TRBD1 -
TGTGCCAGCAGCTTACTTTCGGGGGGGAACACTGAAGCTTTCTTT CASSLLSGGNTEAFF TRBJ1-1 TRBV7-8 - -
TGTGCCAGCAGTGAATCTGGCAGGCAAGAGACCCAGTACTTC CASSESGRQETQYF TRBJ2-5 TRBV6-1 - -
TGTGCCAGCAGTGAGAATAGCGCCCATTCCTACGAGCAGTACTTC CASSENSAHSYEQYF TRBJ2-7 TRBV6-1 - -
TGCGCCAGCAGCCCCACCGGGACTAGCGCGGGTGAGCAGTACTTC CASSPTGTSAGEQYF TRBJ2-7 TRBV5-1 TRBD2 -
TGTGCCAGTCTGAAACAGGGCGCGAGCTCCTACAATGAGCAGTTCTTC CASLKQGASSYNEQFF TRBJ2-1 TRBV19 - -
TGTGCCAGCAGCCTGGTGGGGGCAGGGGGCTACACCTTC CASSLVGAGGYTF TRBJ1-2 TRBV5-6 - -
TGTGCCAGCAGCCCCCAGGTCCTCGGGGAGCTCTACGAGCAGTACTTC CASSPQVLGELYEQYF TRBJ2-7 TRBV4-2 - -
TGCGCACGAGGGTGTGGGGGGAGATTACACGAGCAGTACTTC CARGCGGRLHEQYF TRBJ2-7 TRBV5-1 - -
TGTGCCAGCTCACGGATACCACAGGGGGTAAAAATCTACGAGCAGTACTTC CASSRIPQGVKIYEQYF TRBJ2-7 TRBV18 TRBD1 -
TGCGCCAGCAGCTCCTTCGACAGAGATGGGGCTTACGAGCAGTACTTC CASSSFDRDGAYEQYF TRBJ2-7 TRBV5-1 - -
TGTGCCAGCAGCCTCATGGGGGGGGATAACTATGGCTACACCTTC CASSLMGGDNYGYTF TRBJ1-2 TRBV7-2 - -
TGTGCCAGCAGTGAAGAGGGAGGGAGGGCCTACGAGCAGTACTTC CASSEEGGRAYEQYF TRBJ2-7 TRBV6-1 TRBD2 once
TGCGCCAGCAGCCAAGGGCAGGGGGTTAACTATGGCTACACCTTC CASSQGQGVNYGYTF TRBJ1-2 TRBV4-1 TRBD1 -
TGTGCCAGCAGCTCTCGACAGGGCCAAGAGACCCAGTACTTC CASSSRQGQETQYF TRBJ2-5 TRBV9 TRBD1 few
TGTGCCAGCAGCTTAACGCGCCAGGGGGTCACAGATACGCAGTATTTT CASSLTRQGVTDTQYF TRBJ2-3 TRBV7-3 TRBD1 -
TGTGCCAGCAGTTCCCCCGGGGGAACAACTAATGAAAAACTGTTTTTT CASSSPGGTTNEKLFF TRBJ1-4 TRBV28 - -
TGTGCCAGCTCGCTGGGACAGGGGTTTTCTAATGAAAAACTGTTTTTT CASSLGQGFSNEKLFF TRBJ1-4 TRBV19 TRBD1 -